This paragraph reports one T cell receptor (beta chain). Its antigen is still unknown. Per-base qualities were not stored, and no clone one base away is much larger. Libraries came from the immunoSEQ multiplex PCR assay. For TCR sequencing, RNA was extracted from every sample and reverse transcribed into cDNA to serve as template. First-strand cDNA was synthesized using SuperScript III with a 2:1 mix of oligo-dT and random hexamers. Amplification bias was assessed with a synthetic immune receptor repertoire, and residual bias was removed computationally. The original methods were these. Raw reads were preprocessed to remove errors, and CDR3 was defined by IMGT conventions from the conserved cysteine to phenylalanine. Clonality was computed as 1 minus the Shannon entropy, with the entropy normalized by log2 of the number of productive unique TCRs. Whether scalp clones were CD4 or CD8 was inferred by matching scalp TCRbeta sequences against CD4 and CD8 repertoires sorted from blood. Not all clones reach the TCRdb copy of this immuneACCESS table, which keeps in-frame sequences only. Checked studies attribute under half of the gap to unresolved V genes and leave the rest unexplained. V, J and clone size derive from that table, while D and trimming were established from the DNA sequence. Here the sample has approximately 210,000 clones; approximately 57% occur a single time. Approximately 0.93% of the sample is held by the ten biggest clonotypes.

This entry is derived from a study of CD8+ T cells in alopecia areata (dated by TCRdb to the late 2010s). The study in broad terms: The treated patients took part in an open-label pilot trial in which moderate-to-severe alopecia areata was treated with oral tofacitinib at 5 to 10 mg twice daily. Tofacitinib was administered for 6 to 18 months, and 6 months of follow-up off drug were then conducted to assess delayed response and recurrence. Disease severity in treated patients was measured with the SALT score, which quantifies the percentage of affected scalp surface area. The study used high-throughput TCRbeta sequencing to examine T cell clonal expansion in alopecia areata, in both the C3H/HeJ mouse model and human patients. Scalp tissue and sorted CD4+ and CD8+ peripheral blood T cells from patchy and totalis/universalis alopecia areata patients and from healthy controls were covered by human TCRbeta sequencing. Patients on tofacitinib were biopsied at baseline and after 4 and 24 weeks of treatment, and several of the patients also had a later scalp biopsy. Clonality in the scalp was compared among normal scalp (n=4), patchy alopecia areata scalp (n=8), and alopecia totalis/universalis scalp (n=8). The RNA source kit depended on sample type: the PAXgene miRNA kit for fixed scalp, the miRNeasy kit for PBMCs, and the RNeasy kit for mouse skin. TCRbeta CDR3 regions were amplified by immunoSEQ multiplex PCR using 35 Vbeta forward and 13 Jbeta reverse primers. The paper as a whole reports these results and caveats: During tofacitinib treatment, many expanded lesional clones stuck around in both scalp and blood, and this persistence may partly explain why relapse happens after treatment is stopped. With tofacitinib, both scalp clonality and the number of expanded CD8+ clones among the top 100 scalp clones went down significantly. Resident alphabeta T cells in normal human skin are also sequenced, complicating scalp TCR repertoire analysis, unlike mouse skin dominated by gammadelta T cells. Compared with normal scalp, lesional scalp, particularly in alopecia totalis/universalis, had higher clonality and more expanded CD8+ clones, which suggests antigenic drive. Because the treated cohort was small and had only one nonresponder, larger studies are needed to examine links between baseline CD8+ expansion and response. Compared with mice, TCR sequences shared between patients were less clear, possibly partly because of HLA diversity across the patient population.

The time point label on this specimen signifies: around 26 weeks on oral tofacitinib. The sample's treatment or condition label, in plain terms: oral pan-JAK inhibitor, 5-10 mg twice daily. Lesional scalp punch biopsies and peripheral blood were obtained from alopecia areata patients. PBMCs were isolated by density centrifugation and stained for CD3, CD4 and CD8, and CD4+ and CD8+ T cells were sorted on a FACSAria. The sequenced sample was CD4+ T cells sorted from blood, obtained at week 24, from a patient treated with tofacitinib. The clonotype originates from a human donor with alopecia areata.

The DNA reads TGTGCCAGCAGCTTAGCGATAGGCCAGTATGGCTACACCTTC. Its translation reads: CASSLAIGQYGYTF. The receptor chain draws on TRBV7-2 and TRBJ1-2, with no confidently assigned D gene. Between the V and J ends, shortened by 0 bases and 5 bases respectively, the junction contains 10 bases. Reading the germline V gene gives CDR1 SGHTA and CDR2 FQGNSA. From the cysteine up to the phenylalanine, the CDR3 has a length of 14 residues. This entry keeps only the CDR3 DNA: 42 bases, framed from base 1.